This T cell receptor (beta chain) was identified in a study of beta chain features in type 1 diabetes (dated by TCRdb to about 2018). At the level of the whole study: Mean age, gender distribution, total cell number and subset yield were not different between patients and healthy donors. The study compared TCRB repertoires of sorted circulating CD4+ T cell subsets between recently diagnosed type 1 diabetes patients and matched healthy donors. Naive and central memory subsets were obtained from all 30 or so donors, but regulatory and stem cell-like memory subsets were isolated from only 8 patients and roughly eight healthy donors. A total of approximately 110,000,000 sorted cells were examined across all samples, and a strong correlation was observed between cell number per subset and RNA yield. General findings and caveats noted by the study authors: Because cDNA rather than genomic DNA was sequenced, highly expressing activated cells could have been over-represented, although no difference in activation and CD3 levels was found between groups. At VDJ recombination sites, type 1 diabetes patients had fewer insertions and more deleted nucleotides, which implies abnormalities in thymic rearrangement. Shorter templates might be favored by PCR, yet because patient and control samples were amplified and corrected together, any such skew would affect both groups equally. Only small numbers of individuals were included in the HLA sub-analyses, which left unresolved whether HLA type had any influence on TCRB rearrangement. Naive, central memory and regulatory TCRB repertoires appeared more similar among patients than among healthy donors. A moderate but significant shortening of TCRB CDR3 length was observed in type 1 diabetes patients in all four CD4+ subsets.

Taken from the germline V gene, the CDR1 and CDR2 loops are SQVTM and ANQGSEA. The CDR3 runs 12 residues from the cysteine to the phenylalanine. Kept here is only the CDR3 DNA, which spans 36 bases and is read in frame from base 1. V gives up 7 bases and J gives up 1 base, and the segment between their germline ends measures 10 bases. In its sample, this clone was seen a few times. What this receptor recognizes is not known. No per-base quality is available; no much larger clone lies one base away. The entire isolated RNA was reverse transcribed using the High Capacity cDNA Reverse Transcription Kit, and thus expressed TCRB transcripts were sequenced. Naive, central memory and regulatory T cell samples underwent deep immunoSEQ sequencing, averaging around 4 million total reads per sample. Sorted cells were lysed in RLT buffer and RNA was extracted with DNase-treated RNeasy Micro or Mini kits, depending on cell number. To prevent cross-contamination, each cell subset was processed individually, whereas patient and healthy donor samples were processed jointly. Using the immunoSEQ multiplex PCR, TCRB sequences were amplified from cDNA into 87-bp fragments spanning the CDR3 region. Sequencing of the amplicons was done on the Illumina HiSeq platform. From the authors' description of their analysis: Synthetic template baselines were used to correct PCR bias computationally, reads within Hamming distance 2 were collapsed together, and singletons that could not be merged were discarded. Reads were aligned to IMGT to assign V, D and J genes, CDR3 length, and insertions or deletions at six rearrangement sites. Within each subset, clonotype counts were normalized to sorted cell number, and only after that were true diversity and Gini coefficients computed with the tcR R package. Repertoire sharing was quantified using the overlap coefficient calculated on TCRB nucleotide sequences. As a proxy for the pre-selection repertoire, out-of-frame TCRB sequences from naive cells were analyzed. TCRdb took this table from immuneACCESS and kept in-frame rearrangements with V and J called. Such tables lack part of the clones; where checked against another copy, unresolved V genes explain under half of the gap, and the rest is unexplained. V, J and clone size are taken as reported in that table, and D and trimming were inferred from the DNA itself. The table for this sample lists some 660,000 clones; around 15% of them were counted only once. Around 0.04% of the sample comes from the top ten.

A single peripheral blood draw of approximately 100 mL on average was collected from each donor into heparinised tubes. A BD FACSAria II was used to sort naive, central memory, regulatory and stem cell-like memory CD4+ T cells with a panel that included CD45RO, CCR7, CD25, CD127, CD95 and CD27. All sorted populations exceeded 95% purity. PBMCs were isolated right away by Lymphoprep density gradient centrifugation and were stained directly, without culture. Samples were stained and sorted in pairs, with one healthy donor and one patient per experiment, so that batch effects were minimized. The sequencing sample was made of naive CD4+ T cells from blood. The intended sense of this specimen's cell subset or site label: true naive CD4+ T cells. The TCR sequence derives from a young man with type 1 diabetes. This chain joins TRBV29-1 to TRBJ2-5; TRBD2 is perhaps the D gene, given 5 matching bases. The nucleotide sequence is TGCAGCGCCCGGACTGTCCAAGAGACCCAGTACTTC. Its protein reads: CSARTVQETQYF. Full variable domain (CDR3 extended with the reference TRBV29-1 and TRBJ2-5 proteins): SAVISQKPSRDICQRGTSLTIQCQVDSQVTMMFWYRQQPGQSLTLIATANQGSEATYESGFVIDKFPISRPNLTFSTLTVSNMSPEDSSIYLCSARTVQETQYFGPGTRLLVL.